The 5 T cell receptor beta chains below were found in one sample sequenced in a study of Ad26.COV2.S vaccination and SARS-CoV-2 variants. Treatment denoted: 15 to 20 received Ad26.COV2.S at low or high dose, single or two shots; five or six received placebo; per-sample allocation not given. Each sample was drawn 63 days after the first injection (of vaccine or placebo). Method: immunoSEQ multiplex PCR; TCRdb's copy keeps in-frame clones and lacks some. The table includes around 340,000 clones, around 89% detected once. The specimen was peripheral blood, collected in a trial of Ad26.COV2.S vaccine versus placebo. The receptors were sampled from a person aged 18-65 years who received the Ad26.COV2.S COVID-19 vaccine or a placebo.

The chain carries TRBV7-3 and TRBJ2-5, with D uncertain. The germline V gene has CDR1 SGHTA and CDR2 FQGTGA. V dropped 3 bases and J dropped 5 bases, with 10 bases sitting between them. CDR3 size: 13 residues. CDR3 nucleotides: TGTGCCAGCAGCTTCTCTAATCAGGAGACCCAGTACTTC. Translation gives CASSFSNQETQYF.

This chain connects TRBV4-2 to TRBJ2-7, with D perhaps matching TRBD1 or TRBD2 (5 bases each). There are 14 residues in the CDR3. V was trimmed by 4 bases and J by 6 bases, leaving 16 bases between them. Per germline, CDR1 LGHNA and CDR2 YNFKEQ. The CDR3 region is CASSPGDGQREQYF. The CDR3 DNA is TGTGCCAGCAGCCCCGGGGACGGACAACGCGAGCAGTACTTC.

The V and J genes are TRBV19 and TRBJ2-7, with 12 bases lining up with TRBD2. This CDR3 has 18 residues. Germline CDR1 LNHDA, CDR2 SQIVND (reference sequence). V lost 6 bases, J lost 7 bases, and 19 bases stayed unmatched. CDR3 nucleotides: TGTGCCAGTAGCCCATCCCCCGGAGGACTAGCGGGAATGGTTGAGCAGTACTTC. It yields the protein CASSPSPGGLAGMVEQYF.

The V call is TRBV6-5, the J call TRBJ2-2; D not resolved. The germline V gene encodes CDR1 MNHEY and CDR2 SVGAGI. Trimming pared 7 bases from V and 6 bases from J, leaving 9 bases between. The CDR3 is 12 amino acids. CDR3 nucleotides: TGTGCCAGCAATACGGCTTCCGGGGAGCTGTTTTTT. Its protein is CASNTASGELFF.

This rearrangement joins TRBV5-8 to TRBJ2-1, with a possible D match to TRBD2 (6 bases). With 0 bases removed from V and 5 bases from J, the gap between germline ends came to 18 bases. The CDR3 is made up of 17 amino acids. Per germline, CDR1 SGHTS and CDR2 YDEGEE. The CDR3 is CASSLALRAGWDNEQFF. The DNA of the CDR3 is TGTGCCAGCAGCTTGGCTCTCCGGGCGGGGTGGGACAATGAGCAGTTCTTC.